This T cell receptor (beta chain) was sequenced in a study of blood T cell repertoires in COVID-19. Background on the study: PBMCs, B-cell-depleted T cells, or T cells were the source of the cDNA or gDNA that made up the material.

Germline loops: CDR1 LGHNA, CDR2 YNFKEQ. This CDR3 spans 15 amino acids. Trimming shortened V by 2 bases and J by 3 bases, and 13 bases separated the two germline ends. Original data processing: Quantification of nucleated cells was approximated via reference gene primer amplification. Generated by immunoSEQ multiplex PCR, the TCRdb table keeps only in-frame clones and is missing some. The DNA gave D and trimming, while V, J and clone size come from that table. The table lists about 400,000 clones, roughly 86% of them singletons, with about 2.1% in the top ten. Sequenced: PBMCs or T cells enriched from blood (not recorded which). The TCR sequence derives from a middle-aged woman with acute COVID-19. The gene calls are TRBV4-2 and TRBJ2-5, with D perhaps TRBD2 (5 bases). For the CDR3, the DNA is TGTGCCAGCAGCCAAAGGCCCGGGCGGGAAGAGACCCAGTACTTC. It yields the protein CASSQRPGREETQYF.